Listed below are T cell receptor beta chains from one sample, sequenced in a study of cytomegalovirus exposure and HLA in healthy donors. Repertoires were generated with immunoSEQ multiplex PCR, while TCRdb's copy carries only in-frame clones and drops some. This sample yields roughly 200,000 clones, of which around nine tenths are seen a single time; over 0.95% belongs to the top ten. Material for sequencing was PBMCs. These TCRs come from a woman between 18 and 29 years old in good health and CMV-seronegative. The CDR3 runs from the conserved cysteine through the conserved F or W. The D gene is left open where the match is weak. Size values are once, few and many counts, or a class for expanded clones, and some rows have none.

j_call clone_size v_call d_call cdr3_aa cdr3_nt
TRBJ2-7 few TRBV5-4 - CASSFSSGYEQYF TGTGCCAGCAGCTTTTCGTCGGGCTACGAGCAGTACTTC
TRBJ2-6 - TRBV19 TRBD1 CASSMGDRGRGAGANVLTF TGTGCCAGTAGTATGGGGGACAGGGGGCGCGGAGCTGGGGCCAACGTCCTGACTTTC
TRBJ2-2 - TRBV9 TRBD1 CASSLGQGAPGELFF TGTGCCAGCAGTTTGGGCCAGGGGGCGCCCGGGGAGCTGTTTTTT
TRBJ1-1 - TRBV19 TRBD1 CASTDRENTEAFF TGTGCCAGTACCGACAGGGAAAACACTGAAGCTTTCTTT
TRBJ1-5 once TRBV5-6 TRBD1 CASSRRTGVNQPQHF TGTGCCAGCAGCCGGCGGACAGGGGTTAATCAGCCCCAGCATTTT
TRBJ2-7 - TRBV5-1 - CASSFGVSSPEQYF TGCGCCAGCAGCTTCGGGGTCAGTTCCCCCGAGCAGTACTTC
TRBJ2-1 - TRBV13 TRBD2 CASSFPSGGHNEQFF TGTGCCAGCAGCTTCCCAAGCGGGGGGCACAATGAGCAGTTCTTC
TRBJ2-3 - TRBV9 - CASSVVGAKDTQYF TGTGCCAGCAGCGTAGTTGGGGCGAAAGATACGCAGTATTTT
TRBJ2-1 - TRBV19 - CASSNPFATGVQFF TGTGCCAGTAGTAACCCGTTTGCAACGGGAGTGCAGTTCTTC
TRBJ2-3 - TRBV19 - CASSILGGVGYTDTQYF TGTGCCAGTAGTATTCTCGGAGGGGTGGGGTACACAGATACGCAGTATTTT
TRBJ2-4 - TRBV19 TRBD1 CASSSRDRGYQNIQYF TGTGCCAGTAGTTCCCGGGACAGGGGGTACCAAAACATTCAGTACTTC
TRBJ2-1 - TRBV28 - CASTELLGNEQFF TGTGCCAGTACTGAGTTACTAGGCAATGAGCAGTTCTTC
TRBJ2-2 - TRBV9 - CASSVDAGLSTGELFF TGTGCCAGCAGCGTAGATGCAGGATTGAGCACCGGGGAGCTGTTTTTT
TRBJ1-2 - TRBV6-5 TRBD1 CASSFTTGQGAQGYTF TGTGCCAGCAGTTTCACCACAGGACAGGGGGCGCAAGGCTACACCTTC
TRBJ1-5 - TRBV7-6 - CASSSNPDQPQHF TGTGCCAGCAGCTCTAATCCGGATCAGCCCCAGCATTTT
TRBJ2-2 - TRBV11-2 TRBD1 CASSLHGQAAMNTGELFF TGTGCCAGCAGCTTACATGGACAGGCCGCTATGAACACCGGGGAGCTGTTTTTT
TRBJ2-3 - TRBV6-1 TRBD2 CASILAPSTDTQYF TGTGCCAGCATACTAGCGCCTAGCACAGATACGCAGTATTTT
TRBJ2-5 - TRBV11-2 TRBD2 CASRRPGGRETQYF TGTGCCAGCAGAAGACCGGGAGGTAGGGAGACCCAGTACTTC
TRBJ1-6 - TRBV2 - CASNAEIKNSPLHF TGTGCCAGCAACGCGGAAATAAAAAATTCACCCCTCCACTTT
TRBJ2-7 once TRBV19 - CASSDRMNVYEQYF TGTGCCAGTAGTGACAGGATGAATGTCTACGAGCAGTACTTC
TRBJ2-3 few TRBV7-9 - CASRYTDTQYF TGTGCCAGCAGGTACACAGATACGCAGTATTTT
TRBJ2-3 - TRBV7-9 TRBD2 CASSLSLAGFSTDTQYF TGTGCCAGCAGCCTTAGCCTAGCGGGGTTTAGCACAGATACGCAGTATTTT
TRBJ1-1 - TRBV6-5 - CASSYQANTEAFF TGTGCCAGCAGTTACCAGGCGAACACTGAAGCTTTCTTT
TRBJ2-5 - TRBV5-4 TRBD1 CASSSRDREETQYF TGTGCCAGCAGCTCCCGGGACAGGGAGGAGACCCAGTACTTC
TRBJ2-1 - TRBV19 TRBD1 CASRGDRRTEQFF TGTGCCAGTAGAGGGGACAGGAGGACTGAGCAGTTCTTC
TRBJ1-2 - TRBV18 - CASSPGMGAMDGYTF TGTGCCAGCTCACCCGGGATGGGGGCGATGGATGGCTACACCTTC
TRBJ1-1 - TRBV23-1 - CASSQSRPLPNMNTEAFF TGCGCCAGCAGTCAATCGAGGCCCCTACCTAATATGAACACTGAAGCTTTCTTT
TRBJ2-5 - TRBV9 TRBD2 CASSVETSTYQETQYF TGTGCCAGCAGCGTGGAGACTAGCACCTACCAAGAGACCCAGTACTTC
TRBJ2-7 - TRBV6-6 - CATATQLYEQYF TGTGCCACCGCCACACAGCTCTACGAGCAGTACTTC
TRBJ2-7 - TRBV7-3 TRBD1 CASRRTRGQGTSYEQYF TGTGCCAGCAGGCGGACCCGAGGACAGGGGACCTCCTACGAGCAGTACTTC
TRBJ2-7 - TRBV18 TRBD1 CASSPTGGKYEQYF TGTGCCAGCTCACCGACAGGGGGCAAGTACGAGCAGTACTTC
TRBJ1-2 - TRBV13 TRBD1 CATSFGQVQGYTF TGTGCCACCTCATTCGGACAGGTTCAGGGCTACACCTTC
TRBJ2-3 - TRBV19 TRBD1 CASSIRPGTGLHTDTQYF TGTGCCAGTAGTATTAGACCCGGGACAGGGCTTCACACAGATACGCAGTATTTT
TRBJ2-5 - TRBV5-4 - CASSLDVRTQETQYF TGTGCCAGCAGCTTGGACGTCAGAACCCAAGAGACCCAGTACTTC
TRBJ1-4 - TRBV6-1 TRBD1 CASSVDRGNEKLFF TGTGCCAGCAGTGTAGACAGGGGGAATGAAAAACTGTTTTTT
TRBJ2-7 - TRBV7-9 - CASSPGLSTAYEQYF TGTGCCAGCAGCCCGGGACTTTCCACGGCTTACGAGCAGTACTTC
TRBJ1-1 - TRBV2 - CASSEIQGNTEAFF TGTGCCAGCAGTGAAATACAGGGAAACACTGAAGCTTTCTTT
TRBJ2-7 once TRBV27 TRBD2 CTSTSGTSGSEQYF TGTACCAGCACCTCCGGGACTAGCGGGAGTGAGCAGTACTTC
TRBJ2-5 - TRBV5-4 - CASSLLKGAETQYF TGTGCCAGCAGCTTGTTAAAGGGAGCAGAGACCCAGTACTTC
TRBJ1-5 - TRBV2 - CASSAVYSNQPQHF TGTGCCAGCAGTGCGGTTTATAGCAATCAGCCCCAGCATTTT
TRBJ1-2 - TRBV9 TRBD1 CASSLRTGFDYGYTF TGTGCCAGCAGCTTAAGGACAGGTTTTGACTATGGCTACACCTTC
TRBJ2-7 - TRBV9 - CASSSGGSIYEQYF TGTGCCAGCAGCTCAGGGGGGTCGATCTACGAGCAGTACTTC
TRBJ2-7 - TRBV11-3 TRBD2 CASSLGRGSSYEQYF TGTGCCAGCAGCTTAGGGCGGGGGAGCTCCTACGAGCAGTACTTC
TRBJ2-1 - TRBV5-1 - CASSLADGYEQFF TGCGCCAGCAGCTTGGCCGACGGGTATGAGCAGTTCTTC
TRBJ1-2 few TRBV7-9 - CASSQEAVNYGYTF TGTGCCAGCAGCCAGGAGGCAGTGAACTATGGCTACACCTTC
TRBJ1-1 few TRBV4-3 - CASSQDFGRDTEAFF TGCGCCAGCAGCCAGGACTTTGGTCGGGACACTGAAGCTTTCTTT
TRBJ2-7 - TRBV5-4 TRBD1 CASSLAPGQGGSYEQYF TGTGCCAGCAGCTTGGCCCCGGGACAGGGGGGCTCCTACGAGCAGTACTTC
TRBJ2-7 - TRBV5-1 TRBD2 CASSLSGTSIYEQYF TGCGCCAGCAGCTTGTCCGGGACTAGTATCTACGAGCAGTACTTC
TRBJ1-1 few TRBV4-1 - CASSQSPAGRVTEAFF TGCGCCAGCAGCCAGAGCCCCGCGGGTAGGGTAACTGAAGCTTTCTTT
TRBJ1-2 - TRBV19 TRBD1 CASSRGTGDGYTF TGTGCCAGTAGTAGGGGGACAGGGGATGGCTACACCTTC
TRBJ1-1 - TRBV6-5 TRBD1 CASSADRGPTEAFF TGTGCCAGCAGCGCCGACAGGGGCCCCACTGAAGCTTTCTTT
TRBJ2-5 - TRBV10-3 - CAISEEGALTPQYF TGTGCCATCAGTGAGGAAGGGGCGTTAACCCCCCAGTACTTC
TRBJ1-1 - TRBV13 - CASSPAGGLNTEAFF TGTGCCAGCAGCCCGGCGGGGGGGCTGAACACTGAAGCTTTCTTT
TRBJ1-2 - TRBV6-5 - CASSYATAYGYTF TGTGCCAGCAGTTACGCGACAGCCTATGGCTACACCTTC
TRBJ1-2 - TRBV7-8 TRBD1 CASSTGQGYGYTF TGTGCCAGCAGCACGGGACAGGGGTATGGCTACACCTTC